This TCR beta chain came from a study of type 1 regulatory T cells. Background on the study: T-allo10 is a Tr1-enriched, alloantigen-specific CD4 T cell product made in vitro.

A remark on this clonotype: What it binds is unknown.

Findings and caveats of the study: Compared with non-type 1 regulatory T cells, type 1 regulatory T cells showed a more restricted TCR repertoire.

One entry per CDR3 protein results from TCRdb running MiXCR on the reads. The sample carries roughly 60,000 distinct CDR3 sequences, approximately 60% recorded once. The V end lost 5 bases, the J end lost 6 bases, and 13 bases lay between the germline ends. This CDR3 region has 13 residues. Germline values: CDR1 SGHTA, CDR2 FQGNSA. Source material: cultured non-Tr1 T cells, either the whole culture or a sorted T cell fraction (not recorded which). The rearrangement uses TRBV7-2 and TRBJ1-2; D not resolved. The TCR comes from a human donor in good health. CDR3 nucleotides: TGTGCCAGCAGCCCTGGACGGACTGATGGCTACACCTTC. It is translated as CASSPGRTDGYTF.